These T cell receptor beta chains were read from a single sample in a study of blood T cells in healthy people across ages. MiXCR, applied by TCRdb to the 5' RACE reads, yields one record per CDR3 protein. The sample records about 930,000 distinct CDR3 sequences, under 35% being singletons. A further study also used this sample, focusing on T cells of mothers and their children.

Sequencing input: blood. The receptors come from a woman between 40 and 50 years old in good health. The CDR3 runs from the conserved cysteine through the conserved F or W. A D gene is named only where the DNA matches it firmly. The size of a clone is reported for some rows only, either as once, few or many, or as a class for expanded clones.

NA	TRBJ2-1	NA	TRBV12-3/TRBV12-4	CASSLVLGWDNNEQFF	TGTGCCAGCAGTTTAGTTCTAGGGTGGGATAACAATGAGCAGTTCTTC
TRBD1	TRBJ2-7	few	TRBV7-2	CASSPTGTGFSEQYF	TGTGCCAGCAGCCCTACCGGGACAGGGTTCAGCGAGCAGTACTTC
TRBD2	TRBJ2-5	many	TRBV7-8	CASSLEGLAGYF	TGTGCCAGCAGCTTAGAGGGACTAGCGGGGTACTTC
NA	TRBJ1-1	NA	TRBV5-1	CASSADQTNTEAFF	TGCGCCAGCAGCGCGGACCAGACGAACACTGAAGCTTTCTTT
NA	TRBJ2-5	many	TRBV5-1	CASSLGASQETQYF	TGCGCCAGCAGCTTGGGGGCCAGCCAAGAGACCCAGTACTTC
TRBD2	TRBJ2-5	NA	TRBV7-2	CASSFGTSGPQETQYF	TGTGCCAGCAGTTTTGGGACTAGCGGGCCTCAAGAGACCCAGTACTTC
NA	TRBJ2-7	many	TRBV20-1	CSARAGVLYEQYF	TGCAGTGCTAGAGCGGGGGTGCTCTACGAGCAGTACTTC
TRBD1	TRBJ2-7	many	TRBV12-3/TRBV12-4	CASSPDRTSTYEQYF	TGTGCCAGCAGTCCGGACAGGACCTCTACCTACGAGCAGTACTTC
TRBD2	TRBJ2-1	NA	TRBV12-3/TRBV12-4	CASTPGASGKDEQFF	TGTGCCAGCACCCCCGGAGCTAGCGGGAAGGATGAGCAGTTCTTC
NA	TRBJ1-2	NA	TRBV20-1	CSARDLGRSTRGYTF	TGCAGTGCTAGAGATTTGGGCAGATCAACGCGGGGCTACACCTTC
TRBD1	TRBJ2-3	few	TRBV15	CATSNLDRVVSDTQYF	TGTGCCACCAGCAACCTGGACAGGGTCGTCTCAGATACGCAGTATTTT
NA	TRBJ2-5	NA	TRBV12-3/TRBV12-4	CASSLAYQPETQYF	TGTGCCAGCAGTTTAGCGTACCAGCCCGAGACCCAGTACTTC
NA	TRBJ1-3	few	TRBV7-9	CASSSPHYRDGNTIYF	TGTGCCAGCAGTTCGCCCCACTACAGGGATGGAAACACCATATATTTT
NA	TRBJ1-1	few	TRBV5-1	CASRGEVGTTEAFF	TGCGCCAGCAGGGGGGAAGTGGGCACGACTGAAGCTTTCTTT
NA	TRBJ1-5	many	TRBV12-3/TRBV12-4	CASSFIASRGNQPQHF	TGTGCCAGCAGTTTTATAGCCTCACGGGGCAATCAGCCCCAGCATTTT
NA	TRBJ1-4	NA	TRBV11-2	CASSLMRVLRRADEKLFF	TGTGCCAGCAGCTTGATGCGGGTCCTTAGACGGGCGGATGAAAAACTGTTTTTT
TRBD2	TRBJ2-1	many	TRBV7-2	CASSPGGHNEQFF	TGTGCCAGCAGCCCGGGGGGTCACAATGAGCAGTTCTTC
TRBD1	TRBJ1-4	NA	TRBV28	CASRGQGAILFF	TGTGCCAGCAGGGGGCAGGGGGCCATTCTGTTTTTT
NA	TRBJ1-2	many	TRBV20-1	CSARVPAAGWGGYTF	TGCAGTGCTAGAGTTCCGGCGGCAGGCTGGGGTGGCTACACCTTC
NA	TRBJ2-7	many	TRBV14	CASSQDLIPGFHEQYF	TGTGCCAGCAGCCAAGATCTCATCCCGGGATTCCACGAGCAGTACTTC
NA	TRBJ2-1	NA	TRBV3-1	CASSQVRGAYNEQIF	TGTGCCAGCAGCCAAGTGAGGGGGGCCTACAATGAGCAGATCTTC
NA	TRBJ2-7	many	TRBV14	CASSQAFGETYEQYF	TGTGCCAGCAGCCAAGCCTTCGGGGAGACCTACGAGCAGTACTTC
NA	TRBJ2-6	NA	TRBV4-1	CASSQGDAGANVLTF	TGCGCCAGCAGCCAGGGTGACGCTGGGGCCAACGTCCTGACTTTC
NA	TRBJ1-2	few	TRBV5-1	CASSFSTGNPYGYTF	TGCGCCAGCAGCTTCTCGACAGGTAACCCCTATGGCTACACCTTC